The source of this T cell receptor (beta chain) is a study of blood T cell repertoires in COVID-19. In the study overall: The United States, Italy and Spain were the sources of the acute and convalescent COVID-19 samples. Nucleic acid was either cDNA or gDNA, and it came from T cells, B-cell-depleted T cells, or PBMCs.

The CDR3 runs to 14 residues. Trimming at V came to 4 bases and at J to 1 base, leaving 4 bases not matched to a gene. Germline V gene sequence: CDR1 SQVTM, CDR2 ANQGSEA. Profiled with immunoSEQ multiplex PCR; TCRdb holds only in-frame clones, not every one. The sample records some 56,000 clones, roughly 86% being singletons. This clone was picked up one time. This receptor was taken from a woman of 80 years or more with acute or convalescent COVID-19. This chain links TRBV29-1 with TRBJ2-5; 9 bases align to TRBD2. The specimen sequenced was peripheral blood. The CDR3 loop is CSVGASGVQETQYF. CDR3 sequence (DNA): TGCAGCGTTGGGGCTAGCGGGGTCCAAGAGACCCAGTACTTC.